This entry is about one T cell receptor (beta chain). CDR1 and CDR2 (germline): SQVTM, ANQGSEA. V was pared by 3 bases and J by 6 bases, with 7 bases of the junction left unmatched. The CDR3 covers 15 residues. This entry belongs to a study of blood T cell repertoires in COVID-19. The repertoire was sequenced with immunoSEQ multiplex PCR; TCRdb's copy has only in-frame clones and lacks some. The sample holds under 250,000 clones, under 90% seen once. The sequenced sample was peripheral blood. The sequence was obtained from a woman of 80 years or more with acute or convalescent COVID-19. The rearrangement uses TRBV29-1 and TRBJ1-6, with 8 bases lining up with TRBD1. The CDR3 loop reads CSVESEDRVNSPLHF. In DNA, the CDR3 is TGCAGCGTTGAGTCGGAGGACAGGGTTAATTCACCCCTCCACTTT.